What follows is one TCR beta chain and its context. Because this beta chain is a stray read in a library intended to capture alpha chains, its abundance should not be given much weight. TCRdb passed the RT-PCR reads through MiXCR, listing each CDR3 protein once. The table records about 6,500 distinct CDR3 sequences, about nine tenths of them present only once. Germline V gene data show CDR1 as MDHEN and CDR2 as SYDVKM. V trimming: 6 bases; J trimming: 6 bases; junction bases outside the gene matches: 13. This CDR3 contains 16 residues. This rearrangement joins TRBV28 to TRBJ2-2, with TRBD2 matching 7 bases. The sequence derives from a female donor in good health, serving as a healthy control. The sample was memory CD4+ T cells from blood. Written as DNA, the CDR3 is TGTGCCAGCAGCCGGGACTATGCGTTGTCCGCCGGGGAGCTGTTTTTT. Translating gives CASSRDYALSAGELFF. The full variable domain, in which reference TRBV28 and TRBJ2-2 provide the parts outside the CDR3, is DVKVTQSSRYLVKRTGEKVFLECVQDMDHENMFWYRQDPGLGLRLIYFSYDVKMKEKGDIPEGYSVSREKKERFSLILESASTNQTSMYLCASSRDYALSAGELFFGEGSRLTVL.